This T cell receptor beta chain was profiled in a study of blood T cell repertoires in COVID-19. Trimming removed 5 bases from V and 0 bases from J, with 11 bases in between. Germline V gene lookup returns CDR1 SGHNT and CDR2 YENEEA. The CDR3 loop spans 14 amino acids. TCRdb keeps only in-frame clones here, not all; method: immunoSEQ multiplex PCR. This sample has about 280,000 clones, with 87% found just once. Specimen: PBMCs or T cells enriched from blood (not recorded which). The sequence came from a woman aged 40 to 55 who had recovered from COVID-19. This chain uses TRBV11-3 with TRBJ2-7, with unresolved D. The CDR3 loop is CASSPGGRSYEQYF. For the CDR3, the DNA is TGTGCCAGCAGCCCAGGTGGTCGCTCCTACGAGCAGTACTTC. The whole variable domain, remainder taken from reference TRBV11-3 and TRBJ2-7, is EAGVVQSPRYKIIEKKQPVAFWCNPISGHNTLYWYLQNLGQGPELLIRYENEEAVDDSQLPKDRFSAERLKGVDSTLKIQPAELGDSAVYLCASSPGGRSYEQYFGPGTRLTVT.